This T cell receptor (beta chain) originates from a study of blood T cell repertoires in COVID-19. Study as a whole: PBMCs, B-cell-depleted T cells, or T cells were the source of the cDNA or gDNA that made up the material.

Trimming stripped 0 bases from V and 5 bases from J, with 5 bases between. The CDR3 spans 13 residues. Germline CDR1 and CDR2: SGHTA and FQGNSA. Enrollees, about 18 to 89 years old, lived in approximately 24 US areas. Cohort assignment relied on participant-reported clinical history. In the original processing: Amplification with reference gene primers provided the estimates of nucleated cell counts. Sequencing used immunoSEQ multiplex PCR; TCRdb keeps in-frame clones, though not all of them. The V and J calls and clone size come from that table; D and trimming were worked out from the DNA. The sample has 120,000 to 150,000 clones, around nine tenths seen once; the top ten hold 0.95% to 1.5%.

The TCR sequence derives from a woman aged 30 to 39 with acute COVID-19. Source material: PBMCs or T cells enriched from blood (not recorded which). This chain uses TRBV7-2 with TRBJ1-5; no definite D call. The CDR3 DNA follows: TGTGCCAGCAGCTTAGCGCTATATCAGCCCCAGCATTTT. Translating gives CASSLALYQPQHF. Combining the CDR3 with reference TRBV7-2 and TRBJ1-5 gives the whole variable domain GAGVSQSPSNKVTEKGKDVELRCDPISGHTALYWYRQSLGQGLEFLIYFQGNSAPDKSGLPSDRFSAERTGGSVSTLTIQRTQQEDSAVYLCASSLALYQPQHFGDGTRLSIL.